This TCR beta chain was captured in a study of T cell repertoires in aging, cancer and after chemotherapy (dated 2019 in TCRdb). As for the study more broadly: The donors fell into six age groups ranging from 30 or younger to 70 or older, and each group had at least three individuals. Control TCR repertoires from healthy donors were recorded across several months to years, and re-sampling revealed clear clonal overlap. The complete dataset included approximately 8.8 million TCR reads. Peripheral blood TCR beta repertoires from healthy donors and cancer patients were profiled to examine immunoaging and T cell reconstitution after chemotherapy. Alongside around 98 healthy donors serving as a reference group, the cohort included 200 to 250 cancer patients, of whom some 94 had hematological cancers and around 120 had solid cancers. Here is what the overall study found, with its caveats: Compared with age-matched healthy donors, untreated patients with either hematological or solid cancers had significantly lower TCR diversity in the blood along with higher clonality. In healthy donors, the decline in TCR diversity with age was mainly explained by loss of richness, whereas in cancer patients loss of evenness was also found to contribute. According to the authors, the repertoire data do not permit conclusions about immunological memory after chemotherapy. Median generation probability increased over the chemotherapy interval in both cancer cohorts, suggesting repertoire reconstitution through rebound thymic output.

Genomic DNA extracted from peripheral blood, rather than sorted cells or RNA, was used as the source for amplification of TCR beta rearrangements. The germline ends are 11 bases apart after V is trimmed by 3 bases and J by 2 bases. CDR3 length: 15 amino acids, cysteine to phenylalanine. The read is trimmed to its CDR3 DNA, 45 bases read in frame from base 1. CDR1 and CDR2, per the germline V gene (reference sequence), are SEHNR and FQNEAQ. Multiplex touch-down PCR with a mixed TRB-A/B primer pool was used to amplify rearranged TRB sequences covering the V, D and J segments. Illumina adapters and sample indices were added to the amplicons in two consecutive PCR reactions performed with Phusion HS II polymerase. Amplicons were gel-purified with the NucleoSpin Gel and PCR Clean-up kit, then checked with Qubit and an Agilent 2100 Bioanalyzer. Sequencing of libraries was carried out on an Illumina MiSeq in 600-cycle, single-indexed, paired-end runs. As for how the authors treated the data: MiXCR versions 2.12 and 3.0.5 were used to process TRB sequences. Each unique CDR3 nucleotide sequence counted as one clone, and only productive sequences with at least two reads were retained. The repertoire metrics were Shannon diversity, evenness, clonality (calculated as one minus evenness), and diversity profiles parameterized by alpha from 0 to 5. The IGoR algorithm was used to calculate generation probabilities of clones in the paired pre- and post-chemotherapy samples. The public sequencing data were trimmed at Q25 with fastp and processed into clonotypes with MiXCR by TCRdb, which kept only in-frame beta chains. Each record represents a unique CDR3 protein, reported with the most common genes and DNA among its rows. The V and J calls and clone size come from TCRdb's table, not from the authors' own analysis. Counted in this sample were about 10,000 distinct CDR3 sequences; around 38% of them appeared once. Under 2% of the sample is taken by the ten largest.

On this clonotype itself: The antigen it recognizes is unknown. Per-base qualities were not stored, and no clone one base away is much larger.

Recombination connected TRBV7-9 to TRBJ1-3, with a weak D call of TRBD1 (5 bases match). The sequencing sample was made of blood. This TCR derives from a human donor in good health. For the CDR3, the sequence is CASSFTGGTGNTIYF. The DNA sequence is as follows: TGTGCCAGCAGCTTCACCGGGGGGACTGGAAACACCATATATTTT.